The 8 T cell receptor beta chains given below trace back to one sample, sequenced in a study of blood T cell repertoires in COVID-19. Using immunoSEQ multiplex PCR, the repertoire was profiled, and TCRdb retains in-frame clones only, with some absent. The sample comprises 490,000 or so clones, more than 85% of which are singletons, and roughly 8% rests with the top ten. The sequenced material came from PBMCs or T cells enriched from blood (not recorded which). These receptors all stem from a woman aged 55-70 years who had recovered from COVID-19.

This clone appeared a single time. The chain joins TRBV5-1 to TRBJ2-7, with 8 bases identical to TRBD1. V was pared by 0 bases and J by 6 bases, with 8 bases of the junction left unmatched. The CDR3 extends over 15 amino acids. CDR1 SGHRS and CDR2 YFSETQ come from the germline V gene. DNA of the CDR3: TGCGCCAGCAGCTTGGCCCCAGGGGGCCTCCCCGAGCAGTACTTC. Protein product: CASSLAPGGLPEQYF.

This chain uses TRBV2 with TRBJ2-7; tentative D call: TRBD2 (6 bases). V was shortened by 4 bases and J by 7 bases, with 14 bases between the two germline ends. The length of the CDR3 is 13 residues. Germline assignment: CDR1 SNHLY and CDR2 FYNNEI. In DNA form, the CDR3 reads TGTGCCAGCAGTGTACCGGGAGCCGGGGAGCAGTACTTC. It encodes CASSVPGAGEQYF.

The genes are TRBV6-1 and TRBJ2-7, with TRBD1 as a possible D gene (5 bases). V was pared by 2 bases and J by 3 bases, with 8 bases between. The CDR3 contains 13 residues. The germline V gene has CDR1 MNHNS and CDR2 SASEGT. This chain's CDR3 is CASSETGSYEQYV. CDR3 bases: TGTGCCAGCAGTGAAACAGGCAGCTACGAGCAGTACGTC.

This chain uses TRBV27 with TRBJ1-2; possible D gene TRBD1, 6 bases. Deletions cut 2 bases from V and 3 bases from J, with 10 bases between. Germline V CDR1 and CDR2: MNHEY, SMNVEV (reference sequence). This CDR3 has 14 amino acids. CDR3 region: CASSLTGTHYGYTF. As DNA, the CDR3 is TGTGCCAGCAGTTTAACAGGGACCCACTATGGCTACACCTTC.

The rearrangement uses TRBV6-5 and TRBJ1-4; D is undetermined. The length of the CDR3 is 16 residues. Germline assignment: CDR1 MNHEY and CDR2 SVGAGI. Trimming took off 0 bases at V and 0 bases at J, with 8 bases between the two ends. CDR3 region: CASSYSRPATNEKLFF. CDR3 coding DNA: TGTGCCAGCAGTTACTCGCGGCCTGCAACTAATGAAAAACTGTTTTTT.

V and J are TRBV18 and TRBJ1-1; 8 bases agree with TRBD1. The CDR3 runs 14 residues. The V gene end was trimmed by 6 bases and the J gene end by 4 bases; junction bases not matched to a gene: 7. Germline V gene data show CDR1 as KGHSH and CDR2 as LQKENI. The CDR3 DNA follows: TGTGCCAGCTCCCTCCGGACAGGGAGCACTGAAGCTTTCTTT. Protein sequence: CASSLRTGSTEAFF.

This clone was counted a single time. CDR3 amino acids: CTSSRRAKDSILYTQYF. The CDR3 DNA reads as TGCACCAGCAGCCGCCGGGCTAAGGACTCGATCCTCTATACGCAGTATTTT. The chain couples TRBV1 to TRBJ2-3; TRBD2, as called in the table, went unchecked against the DNA. TRBV1 is reported as a pseudogene. This CDR3 region has 17 residues.

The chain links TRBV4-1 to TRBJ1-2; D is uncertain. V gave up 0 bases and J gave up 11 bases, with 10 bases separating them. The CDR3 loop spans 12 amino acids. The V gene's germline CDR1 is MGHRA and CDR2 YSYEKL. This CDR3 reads CASSQDQIGYTF. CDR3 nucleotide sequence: TGCGCCAGCAGCCAAGATCAGATCGGGTACACCTTC.